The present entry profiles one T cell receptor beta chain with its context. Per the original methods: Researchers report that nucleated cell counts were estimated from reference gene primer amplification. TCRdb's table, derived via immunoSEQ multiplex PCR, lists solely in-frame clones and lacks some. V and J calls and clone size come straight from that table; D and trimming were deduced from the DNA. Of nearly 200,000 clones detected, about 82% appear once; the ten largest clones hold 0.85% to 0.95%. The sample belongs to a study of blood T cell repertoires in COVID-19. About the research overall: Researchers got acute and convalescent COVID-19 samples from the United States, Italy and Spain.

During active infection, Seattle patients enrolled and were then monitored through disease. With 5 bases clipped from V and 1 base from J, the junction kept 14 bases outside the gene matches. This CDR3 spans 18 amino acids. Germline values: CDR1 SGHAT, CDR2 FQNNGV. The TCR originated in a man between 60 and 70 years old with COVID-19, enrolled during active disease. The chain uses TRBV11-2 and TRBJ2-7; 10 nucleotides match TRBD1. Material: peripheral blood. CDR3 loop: CASSPRPGTGVRSYEQYF. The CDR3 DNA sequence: TGTGCCAGCAGCCCCCGTCCCGGGACAGGGGTGAGGTCCTACGAGCAGTACTTC.